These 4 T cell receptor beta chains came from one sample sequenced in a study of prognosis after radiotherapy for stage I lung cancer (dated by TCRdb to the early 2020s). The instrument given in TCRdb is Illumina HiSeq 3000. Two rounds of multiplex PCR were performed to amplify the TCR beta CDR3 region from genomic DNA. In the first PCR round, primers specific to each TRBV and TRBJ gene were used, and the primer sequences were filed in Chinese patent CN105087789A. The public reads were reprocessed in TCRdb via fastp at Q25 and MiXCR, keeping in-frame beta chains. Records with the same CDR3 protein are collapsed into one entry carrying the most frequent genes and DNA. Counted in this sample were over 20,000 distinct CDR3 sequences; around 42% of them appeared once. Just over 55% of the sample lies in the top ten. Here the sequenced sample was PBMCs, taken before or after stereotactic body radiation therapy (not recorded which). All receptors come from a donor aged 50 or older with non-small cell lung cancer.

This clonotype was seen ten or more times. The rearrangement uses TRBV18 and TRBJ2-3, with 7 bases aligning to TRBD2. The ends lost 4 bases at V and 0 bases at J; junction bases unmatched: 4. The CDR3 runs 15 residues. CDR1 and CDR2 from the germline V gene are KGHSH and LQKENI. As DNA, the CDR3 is TGTGCCAGCTCACTAGCGGGCCCCAGCACAGATACGCAGTATTTT. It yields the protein CASSLAGPSTDTQYF.

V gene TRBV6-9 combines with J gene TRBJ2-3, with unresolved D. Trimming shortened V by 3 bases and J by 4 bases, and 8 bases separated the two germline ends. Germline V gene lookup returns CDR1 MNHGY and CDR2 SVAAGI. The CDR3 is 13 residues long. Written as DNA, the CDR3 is TGTGCCAGCAGTTACTTAGGCTCAGATACGCAGTATTTT. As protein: CASSYLGSDTQYF.

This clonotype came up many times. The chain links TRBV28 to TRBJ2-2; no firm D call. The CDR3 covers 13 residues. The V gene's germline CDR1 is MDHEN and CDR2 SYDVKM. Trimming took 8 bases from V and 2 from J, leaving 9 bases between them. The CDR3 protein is CASGTINTGELFF. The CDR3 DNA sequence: TGTGCCAGCGGAACGATAAACACCGGGGAGCTGTTTTTT.

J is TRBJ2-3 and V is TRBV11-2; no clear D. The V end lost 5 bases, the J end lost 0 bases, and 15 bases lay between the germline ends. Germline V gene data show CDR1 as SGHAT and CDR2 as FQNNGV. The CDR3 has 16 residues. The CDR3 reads CASSLGDCLSTDTQYF. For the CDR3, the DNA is TGTGCCAGCAGCCTAGGCGACTGTCTTAGCACAGATACGCAGTATTTT.